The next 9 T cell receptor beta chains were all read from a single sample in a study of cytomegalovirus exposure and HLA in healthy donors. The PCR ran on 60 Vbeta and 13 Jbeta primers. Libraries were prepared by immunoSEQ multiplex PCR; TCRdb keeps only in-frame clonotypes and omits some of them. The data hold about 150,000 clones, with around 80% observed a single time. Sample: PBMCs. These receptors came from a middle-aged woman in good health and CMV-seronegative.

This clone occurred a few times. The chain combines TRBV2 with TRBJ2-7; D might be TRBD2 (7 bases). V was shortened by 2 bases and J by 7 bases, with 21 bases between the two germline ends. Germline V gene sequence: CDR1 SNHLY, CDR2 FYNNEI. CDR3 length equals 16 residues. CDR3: CASSEWVAGAPREQYF. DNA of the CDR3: TGTGCCAGCAGTGAATGGGTGGCGGGGGCCCCCCGGGAGCAGTACTTC.

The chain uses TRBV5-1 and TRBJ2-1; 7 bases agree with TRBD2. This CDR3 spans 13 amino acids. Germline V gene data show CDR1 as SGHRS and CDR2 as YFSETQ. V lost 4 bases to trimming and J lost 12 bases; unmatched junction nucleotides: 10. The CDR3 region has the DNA TGCGCCAGCAGCCCCCGGGAGGTGGCCGGGCAGTTCTTC. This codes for CASSPREVAGQFF.

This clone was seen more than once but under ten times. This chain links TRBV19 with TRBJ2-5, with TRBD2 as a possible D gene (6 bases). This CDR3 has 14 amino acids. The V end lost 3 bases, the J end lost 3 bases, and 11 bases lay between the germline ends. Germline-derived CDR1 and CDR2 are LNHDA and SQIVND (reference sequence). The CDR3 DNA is TGTGCCAGTAGTATCTCTAGCGCCGAAGAGACCCAGTACTTC. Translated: CASSISSAEETQYF.

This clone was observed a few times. The CDR3 reads CASSPQDIFGQGESNEKLFF. In DNA form, the CDR3 reads TGCGCCAGCAGCCCGCAAGATATTTTCGGACAGGGTGAATCTAATGAAAAACTGTTTTTT. V and J are TRBV4-1 and TRBJ1-4, with TRBD1 matching over 8 bases. V was pared by 4 bases and J by 3 bases, with 19 bases of the junction left unmatched. This CDR3 comprises 20 residues. Germline V gene sequence: CDR1 MGHRA, CDR2 YSYEKL.

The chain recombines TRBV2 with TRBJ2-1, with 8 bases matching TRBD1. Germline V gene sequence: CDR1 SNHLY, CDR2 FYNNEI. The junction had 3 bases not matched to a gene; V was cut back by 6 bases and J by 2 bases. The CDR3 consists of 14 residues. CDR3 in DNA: TGTGCCAGCAGACCGGGACAGGCCTACAATGAGCAGTTCTTC. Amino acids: CASRPGQAYNEQFF.

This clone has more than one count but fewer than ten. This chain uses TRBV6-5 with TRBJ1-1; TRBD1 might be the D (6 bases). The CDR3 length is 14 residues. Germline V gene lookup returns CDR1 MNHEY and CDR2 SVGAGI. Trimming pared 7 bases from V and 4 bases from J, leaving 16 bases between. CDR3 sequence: CASTNRGAGTEAFF. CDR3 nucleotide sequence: TGTGCCAGCACCAACCGGGGGGCTGGCACTGAAGCTTTCTTT.

The CDR3: CASSPDRDYGYTF. The CDR3 DNA follows: TGTGCCAGTAGTCCCGACAGGGACTATGGCTACACCTTC. This chain joins TRBV19 and TRBJ1-2, with TRBD1 matching over 7 bases. The V segment lost 5 bases and the J segment 3 bases; nucleotides outside the gene matches: 3. The CDR3 runs 13 residues. Germline loops: CDR1 LNHDA, CDR2 SQIVND (reference sequence).

The DNA of the CDR3 is TGTGCCAGCAGCCAGGAAGGGCGGGGGACAGATACGCAGTATTTT. As protein: CASSQEGRGTDTQYF. The J gene is TRBJ2-3, the V gene TRBV4-2; 7 nucleotides match TRBD2. The CDR3 runs 15 residues. Trimming took 3 bases from V and 3 from J; bases not matched to a gene: 6. Germline V gene sequence: CDR1 LGHNA, CDR2 YNFKEQ.

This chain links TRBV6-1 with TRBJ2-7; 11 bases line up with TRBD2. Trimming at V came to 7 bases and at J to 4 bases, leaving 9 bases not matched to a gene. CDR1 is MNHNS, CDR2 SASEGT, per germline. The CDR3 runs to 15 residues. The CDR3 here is CASTPLAGDVYEQYF. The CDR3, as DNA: TGTGCCAGCACCCCACTAGCGGGAGATGTTTACGAGCAGTACTTC.